These T cell receptor beta chains were read from a single sample in a study of blood T cell repertoires in COVID-19. Data came from immunoSEQ multiplex PCR; TCRdb stores just in-frame clones and leaves some out. Of 260,000 or so clones listed, 85% to 90% are singletons. Source material: PBMCs or T cells enriched from blood (not recorded which). The receptors originated from a man aged 18 to 30 who had recovered from COVID-19. Both conserved end residues are part of each CDR3. The D gene is left open where the match is weak. Clone size is stated in some rows and not others, as once, few, many or a class when expanded.

J gene: TRBJ1-6; clone size: once; V gene: TRBV7-6; D gene: TRBD1; CDR3 DNA: TGTGCCAGCAGCCCACGGGCAAGACAGGGATTTGGATCACCCCTCCACTTT; CDR3 protein: CASSPRARQGFGSPLHF
J gene: TRBJ2-5; clone size: .; V gene: TRBV19; D gene: TRBD2; CDR3 DNA: TGTGCCAGTAGTATTCTAGCTAGCGGGGGACAAGAGACCCAGTACTTC; CDR3 protein: CASSILASGGQETQYF
J gene: TRBJ1-2; clone size: .; V gene: TRBV6-5; D gene: .; CDR3 DNA: TGTGCCAGCAATACACAGGGTCTTGGCTACACCTTC; CDR3 protein: CASNTQGLGYTF
J gene: TRBJ1-3; clone size: .; V gene: TRBV9; D gene: TRBD1; CDR3 DNA: TGTGCCAGCAGCGAGGGTCTTGGGACAGGGGTCGGAAACACCATATATTTT; CDR3 protein: CASSEGLGTGVGNTIYF
J gene: TRBJ1-2; clone size: .; V gene: TRBV10-2; D gene: .; CDR3 DNA: TGCGCCAGCAGTGAGTTGGAAGCGGACTATGGCTACACCTTC; CDR3 protein: CASSELEADYGYTF
J gene: TRBJ1-1; clone size: .; V gene: TRBV6-5; D gene: TRBD1; CDR3 DNA: TGTGCCAGCAGCTCCGGGACAGCGGCCAGCGTGAAGGCTTTCTTT; CDR3 protein: CASSSGTAASVKAFF
J gene: TRBJ2-5; clone size: .; V gene: TRBV5-4; D gene: TRBD1; CDR3 DNA: TGTGCCAGCAGCCGGGGAGGGACAGGGGACCAAGAGACCCAGTACTTC; CDR3 protein: CASSRGGTGDQETQYF
J gene: TRBJ2-3; clone size: .; V gene: TRBV19; D gene: TRBD2; CDR3 DNA: TGTGCCAGTAGTACCCCACTAGCGGGAGGCGTACCTGGTACAGATACGCAGTATTTT; CDR3 protein: CASSTPLAGGVPGTDTQYF
J gene: TRBJ1-2; clone size: .; V gene: TRBV30; D gene: TRBD1; CDR3 DNA: TGTGCCTGGACTCGGGACAGGTTCCCCTATGGCTACACCTTC; CDR3 protein: CAWTRDRFPYGYTF
J gene: TRBJ1-1; clone size: .; V gene: TRBV7-9; D gene: TRBD1; CDR3 DNA: TGTGCCAGCAGCCCCCAGACAGGGTCGGTGAACACTGAAGCTTTCTTT; CDR3 protein: CASSPQTGSVNTEAFF
J gene: TRBJ2-7; clone size: .; V gene: TRBV15; D gene: .; CDR3 DNA: TGTGCCACCAGCAGAGCCTTAGGAGGGCCCATTTCCTACGAGCAGTACTTC; CDR3 protein: CATSRALGGPISYEQYF
J gene: TRBJ2-7; clone size: .; V gene: TRBV27; D gene: TRBD1; CDR3 DNA: TGTGCCAGCAGTTACAGGGGCCCCTACGAGCAGTACTTC; CDR3 protein: CASSYRGPYEQYF
J gene: TRBJ1-2; clone size: .; V gene: TRBV28; D gene: TRBD1; CDR3 DNA: TGTGCCAGCAGTTTATCCCCGGGACAGGGTCTCAATGGCTACACCTTC; CDR3 protein: CASSLSPGQGLNGYTF
J gene: TRBJ2-3; clone size: .; V gene: TRBV14; D gene: .; CDR3 DNA: TGTGCCAGCCAGCGGGTTAGCACAGATACGCAGTATTTT; CDR3 protein: CASQRVSTDTQYF
J gene: TRBJ2-3; clone size: .; V gene: TRBV19; D gene: TRBD2; CDR3 DNA: TGTGCCAGTAGTACGGGACTAGCGGGGGGCACAGATACGCAGTATTTT; CDR3 protein: CASSTGLAGGTDTQYF
J gene: TRBJ2-1; clone size: .; V gene: TRBV11-2; D gene: TRBD2; CDR3 DNA: TGTGCCAGCAGCTTTTCTACCGATCTAGCGGACTCCTACAATGAGCAGTTCTTC; CDR3 protein: CASSFSTDLADSYNEQFF
J gene: TRBJ2-1; clone size: .; V gene: TRBV3-1/TRBV3-2; D gene: TRBD2; CDR3 DNA: TGTGCCAGCAGCCAAGACAGTGGGGGGGCCTACAATGAGCAGTTCTTC; CDR3 protein: CASSQDSGGAYNEQFF
J gene: TRBJ1-2; clone size: once; V gene: TRBV5-1; D gene: .; CDR3 DNA: TGCGCCAGCAGCTTTTCGGGGACAATCTATGGCTACACCTTC; CDR3 protein: CASSFSGTIYGYTF
J gene: TRBJ2-1; clone size: .; V gene: TRBV5-4; D gene: .; CDR3 DNA: TGTGCCAGCAGATCCGGCGGCAATGAGCAGTTCTTC; CDR3 protein: CASRSGGNEQFF
J gene: TRBJ2-3; clone size: once; V gene: TRBV19; D gene: TRBD2; CDR3 DNA: TGTGCCAGTAAGGGACCAATAGCGGGGGGGTCTTCACGCACAGATACGCAGTATTTT; CDR3 protein: CASKGPIAGGSSRTDTQYF
J gene: TRBJ2-7; clone size: .; V gene: TRBV5-1; D gene: .; CDR3 DNA: TGCGCCAGCAGCCCCACAATATTCGGGAACTACGAGCAGTACTTC; CDR3 protein: CASSPTIFGNYEQYF
J gene: TRBJ2-1; clone size: once; V gene: TRBV28; D gene: TRBD2; CDR3 DNA: TGTGCCAGCAGTTCCGGGACTAGCGAAGTCTATGAGCAGTTCTTC; CDR3 protein: CASSSGTSEVYEQFF
J gene: TRBJ2-5; clone size: .; V gene: TRBV6-5; D gene: .; CDR3 DNA: TGTGCCAGCAGTCGTAGCGGCCAAGAGACCCAGTACTTC; CDR3 protein: CASSRSGQETQYF
J gene: TRBJ1-1; clone size: .; V gene: TRBV19; D gene: TRBD1; CDR3 DNA: TGTGCCAGTAGCCACGGACAGGGCCATGAAGCTTTCTTT; CDR3 protein: CASSHGQGHEAFF
J gene: TRBJ1-1; clone size: .; V gene: TRBV6-4; D gene: TRBD1; CDR3 DNA: TGTGCCAGCAGTGCGACAGGGGGAACTGAAGCTTTCTTT; CDR3 protein: CASSATGGTEAFF
J gene: TRBJ1-3; clone size: .; V gene: TRBV7-7; D gene: .; CDR3 DNA: TGTGCTAGCAGCTTAGGGCAGGGTTTAAACTCTGGAAACACCATATATTTT; CDR3 protein: CASSLGQGLNSGNTIYF
J gene: TRBJ1-4; clone size: once; V gene: TRBV9; D gene: .; CDR3 DNA: TGTGCCAGCAGCCGACAGGCTTCAACTAATGAAAAACTGTTTTTT; CDR3 protein: CASSRQASTNEKLFF
J gene: TRBJ1-1; clone size: few; V gene: TRBV27; D gene: .; CDR3 DNA: TGTGCCAGCAGTCTAACGACCCGGGGTCCCAAAGGGACTGAAGCTTTCTTT; CDR3 protein: CASSLTTRGPKGTEAFF
J gene: TRBJ2-2; clone size: few; V gene: TRBV10-1; D gene: .; CDR3 DNA: TGCGCCAGCAGTGAGTCGAAGGGAGCCGGGGAGCTGTTTTTT; CDR3 protein: CASSESKGAGELFF
J gene: TRBJ2-7; clone size: .; V gene: TRBV6-1; D gene: TRBD1; CDR3 DNA: TGTGCCAGCAGTGAGGGACAGACCTACGAGCAGTACTTC; CDR3 protein: CASSEGQTYEQYF
J gene: TRBJ2-7; clone size: .; V gene: TRBV11-1; D gene: TRBD2; CDR3 DNA: TGTGCCAGCAGCTTAGTTGCTAGCGGGGCCCCCTACGAGCAGTACTTC; CDR3 protein: CASSLVASGAPYEQYF
J gene: TRBJ2-1; clone size: .; V gene: TRBV30; D gene: TRBD2; CDR3 DNA: TGTGCCTGGAGTGGTTCTAGCGGGATCTCTGAGCAGTTCTTC; CDR3 protein: CAWSGSSGISEQFF
J gene: TRBJ1-5; clone size: .; V gene: TRBV4-2; D gene: .; CDR3 DNA: TGTGCCAGCAGCCCTCAGAGGATGGATCAGCCCCAGCATTTT; CDR3 protein: CASSPQRMDQPQHF
J gene: TRBJ1-1; clone size: .; V gene: TRBV7-8; D gene: .; CDR3 DNA: TGTGCCAGCAGCCAGACAGCGAACACTGAAGCTTTCTTT; CDR3 protein: CASSQTANTEAFF
J gene: TRBJ2-5; clone size: .; V gene: TRBV7-8; D gene: .; CDR3 DNA: TGTGCCAGCAGCTTTGAATGGGGGCTAGAAGAGACCCAGTACTTC; CDR3 protein: CASSFEWGLEETQYF
J gene: TRBJ2-1; clone size: .; V gene: TRBV3-1/TRBV3-2; D gene: TRBD2; CDR3 DNA: TGTGCCAGCAGCCAAGACCACCTTGGGACTAGCGGCTACAATGAGCAGTTCTTC; CDR3 protein: CASSQDHLGTSGYNEQFF
J gene: TRBJ1-1; clone size: .; V gene: TRBV7-2; D gene: .; CDR3 DNA: TGTGCCAGCAGCTTAGTTGGACAGAACACTGAAGCTTTCTTT; CDR3 protein: CASSLVGQNTEAFF
J gene: TRBJ2-5; clone size: .; V gene: TRBV16; D gene: TRBD1; CDR3 DNA: TGTGCCAGCAGCCAGCTGACAGGGGGAGAAGAGACCCAGTACTTC; CDR3 protein: CASSQLTGGEETQYF
J gene: TRBJ1-2; clone size: .; V gene: TRBV27; D gene: TRBD1; CDR3 DNA: TGTGCCAGCAGTTCGCAGGGAACAGGGGCCTATGGCTACACCTTC; CDR3 protein: CASSSQGTGAYGYTF
J gene: TRBJ2-7; clone size: .; V gene: TRBV7-8; D gene: TRBD2; CDR3 DNA: TGTGCCAGCAGCTTAGCGCCTAGCGGGAGGGCCTACGAGCAGTACTTC; CDR3 protein: CASSLAPSGRAYEQYF
J gene: TRBJ2-1; clone size: .; V gene: TRBV7-3; D gene: TRBD2; CDR3 DNA: TGTGCCAGCAGCTTAATAGCGGGAGAGGAGGATGAGCAGTTCTTC; CDR3 protein: CASSLIAGEEDEQFF
J gene: TRBJ2-7; clone size: .; V gene: TRBV4-1; D gene: .; CDR3 DNA: TGCGCCAGCAGCCATCTCGGGGCCTACGAGCAGTACTTC; CDR3 protein: CASSHLGAYEQYF
J gene: TRBJ1-4; clone size: .; V gene: TRBV7-6; D gene: .; CDR3 DNA: TGTGCCAGCAGCTTACGGCAGGGTGCAACTAATGAAAAACTGTTTTTT; CDR3 protein: CASSLRQGATNEKLFF
J gene: TRBJ1-1; clone size: .; V gene: TRBV2; D gene: .; CDR3 DNA: TGTGCCAGCAGTGTAGTTGGGGGGTGGGTGGAGGACACTGAAGCTTTCTTT; CDR3 protein: CASSVVGGWVEDTEAFF
J gene: TRBJ1-2; clone size: .; V gene: TRBV2; D gene: .; CDR3 DNA: TGTGCCAGCAGTGAGAACAGGGAGAGCGGCTACACCTTC; CDR3 protein: CASSENRESGYTF
J gene: TRBJ1-6; clone size: .; V gene: TRBV19; D gene: .; CDR3 DNA: TGTGCCAGTAGTATTTTCACCCAGTCGAATTCACCCCTCCACTTT; CDR3 protein: CASSIFTQSNSPLHF
J gene: TRBJ2-1; clone size: once; V gene: TRBV9; D gene: .; CDR3 DNA: TGTGCCAGCAGCGTAGGGATGACGGGAGAGAGAAAAAATGAGCAGTTCTTC; CDR3 protein: CASSVGMTGERKNEQFF
J gene: TRBJ1-1; clone size: .; V gene: TRBV12-3/TRBV12-4; D gene: TRBD1; CDR3 DNA: TGTGCCAGCAACTTACAGGGGGCTACGGCTTTCTTT; CDR3 protein: CASNLQGATAFF
J gene: TRBJ1-6; clone size: .; V gene: TRBV20-1; D gene: .; CDR3 DNA: TGCAGTGCTAGTGCCGGACTTTCACCCCTCCACTTT; CDR3 protein: CSASAGLSPLHF
J gene: TRBJ2-3; clone size: .; V gene: TRBV7-6; D gene: TRBD1; CDR3 DNA: TGTGCCAGCAGCTTAGCGGCTGCCAGGGGGACAGATACGCAGTATTTT; CDR3 protein: CASSLAAARGTDTQYF
J gene: TRBJ2-7; clone size: .; V gene: TRBV4-2; D gene: TRBD2; CDR3 DNA: TGTGCCAGCAGCCCCGACGGACTAGCGGGGGGTGTATCTAACGAGCAGTACTTC; CDR3 protein: CASSPDGLAGGVSNEQYF
J gene: TRBJ2-5; clone size: .; V gene: TRBV15; D gene: .; CDR3 DNA: TGTGCCACCAGCAGAGATACCGGTTTTGGGAGAGCGGAAGAGACCCAGTACTTC; CDR3 protein: CATSRDTGFGRAEETQYF
J gene: TRBJ1-2; clone size: .; V gene: TRBV19; D gene: .; CDR3 DNA: TGTGCCAGTACATCGGGGATGGTTGGCTACACCTTC; CDR3 protein: CASTSGMVGYTF
J gene: TRBJ1-4; clone size: once; V gene: TRBV11-3; D gene: .; CDR3 DNA: TGTGCCAGCAGCTTAGGAGCGGGCACAACTAATGAAAAACTGTTTTTT; CDR3 protein: CASSLGAGTTNEKLFF